One and the same sample provided the 11 T cell receptor beta chains below, sequenced in a study of Graves' ophthalmopathy and Graves' hyperthyroidism. Investigators amplified TCR beta CDR3 regions from RNA transcripts. The first-round RT-PCR employed HTBI primers together with the Qiagen OneStep RT-PCR kit. A multiplex PCR was then performed as the second round. From the multiplex PCR reads, TCRdb called clonotypes with MiXCR, one entry per CDR3 protein. The table lists 300,000 to 400,000 distinct CDR3 sequences, about 18% of them singletons. Sequencing input: peripheral blood. These receptors were taken from an adult woman with stable Graves' hyperthyroidism.

There are many counts of this clonotype. CDR3 coding DNA: TGTGCCAGTAGTGGGGACAGGGGAACGAGTGGCTACACCTTC. Translating gives CASSGDRGTSGYTF. The chain carries TRBV19 and TRBJ1-2; TRBD1 matches at 10 bases. J gave up 7 bases and V 5 bases, and 7 bases lay outside the gene matches. The CDR3 is 14 amino acids. Germline V gives CDR1 LNHDA, CDR2 SQIVND (reference sequence).

This clonotype was counted many times. J is TRBJ2-7 and V is TRBV5-6; D gene uncertain. Germline lookup yields CDR1 SGHDT and CDR2 YYEEEE. The V end was cut by 0 bases, the J end by 3 bases, with 10 bases between. CDR3 length: 14 amino acids. The CDR3 bases are TGTGCCAGCAGCTTGGGTGGGCCCGTCTACGAGCAGTACTTC. Protein: CASSLGGPVYEQYF.

This clonotype was observed at least ten times. The chain links TRBV6-5 to TRBJ2-7; D may be TRBD1 or TRBD2 (6 bases each). Germline V gene sequence: CDR1 MNHEY, CDR2 SVGAGI. V was clipped by 3 bases and J by 0 bases, with 15 bases between them. The CDR3 totals 16 residues. This chain's CDR3 is CASSYGTGRSSYEQYF. CDR3 nucleotide sequence: TGTGCCAGCAGTTATGGAACAGGGAGGAGCTCCTACGAGCAGTACTTC.

This clonotype was observed many times. This chain links TRBV30 with TRBJ2-7; D is unclear. With 2 bases removed from V and 4 bases from J, the gap between germline ends came to 9 bases. This CDR3 region has 12 residues. Germline CDR1 reads GTSNPN; CDR2 reads SVGIG (reference sequence). CDR3 residues: CAWSLGQYEQYF. The CDR3 coding sequence is TGTGCCTGGAGTTTGGGTCAATACGAGCAGTACTTC.

This chain joins TRBV2 and TRBJ1-1; 7 nucleotides match TRBD1. CDR3 length: 15 residues. Germline V gives CDR1 SNHLY, CDR2 FYNNEI. J gave up 4 bases and V 3 bases, and 8 bases lay outside the gene matches. The CDR3 DNA sequence: TGTGCCAGCAGTGACAGACAGGGAGGAGGCACTGAAGCTTTCTTT. Translated, it gives CASSDRQGGGTEAFF.

At least ten counts were recorded for this clonotype. This chain connects TRBV3-1 to TRBJ1-2, with D maybe TRBD1 (5 bases). V was shortened by 4 bases and J by 4 bases, with 13 bases between the two germline ends. Germline V gene lookup returns CDR1 LGHDT and CDR2 YNNKEL (reference sequence). The CDR3 contains 14 residues. CDR3 region: CASSPSRQSYGYTF. CDR3 coding DNA: TGTGCCAGCAGCCCATCTAGACAGTCCTATGGCTACACCTTC.

V usage is TRBV12-3 or TRBV12-4 and J usage is TRBJ2-7; D is unclear. CDR3 length: 12 amino acids. V dropped 5 bases and J dropped 5 bases, with 10 bases sitting between them. The CDR3: CASSPTLHEQYF. The CDR3, as DNA: TGTGCCAGCAGTCCGACTCTCCACGAGCAGTACTTC.

This clonotype was counted a single time. The chain couples TRBV12-3 or TRBV12-4 to TRBJ1-1; TRBD1 aligns across 7 bases. V was clipped by 3 bases and J by 9 bases; unmatched bases: 1. The CDR3 loop spans 11 amino acids. In DNA, the CDR3 is TGTGCCAGCAGTTTGGGACAGAAAGCTTTCTTT. It specifies CASSLGQKAFF.

V usage is TRBV30 and J usage is TRBJ2-2, with TRBD2 matching 8 bases. From germline, CDR1 is GTSNPN and CDR2 SVGIG (reference sequence). The CDR3 is 19 amino acids. J lost 4 bases, V lost 3 bases, and 19 bases had no gene match. The CDR3 DNA sequence: TGTGCCTGGAGGGGGGTTAAGGCTAGCGGACTAGCTATCACCGGGGAGCTGTTTTTT. This sequence encodes CAWRGVKASGLAITGELFF.

This clonotype was seen ten or more times. J is TRBJ2-3 and V is TRBV28, with D possibly TRBD2 on 5 matching bases. Germline V CDR1 and CDR2: MDHEN, SYDVKM. V lost 6 bases, J lost 4 bases, and 11 bases lay in between. This CDR3 is built from 13 residues. The CDR3 coding sequence is TGTGCCAGCAGCACACTAGTCCCAGATACGCAGTATTTT. As protein: CASSTLVPDTQYF.

This clonotype was observed a few times. V gene TRBV4-2 combines with J gene TRBJ1-5; maybe TRBD1 (5 bases). V lost 0 bases to trimming and J lost 7 bases, with 16 bases between them. The CDR3 is 16 amino acids. Germline CDR1 reads LGHNA; CDR2 reads YNFKEQ. The CDR3 spells CASSQDLDSFSQPQHF. CDR3 sequence (DNA): TGTGCCAGCAGCCAAGATCTCGACAGTTTTAGCCAGCCCCAGCATTTT.